These T cell receptor beta chains were read from a single sample in a study of shared T cell receptors in the human thymus. Clones were read by immunoSEQ multiplex PCR, and TCRdb kept only the in-frame ones, dropping some. The sample lists hundreds of thousands of clones, around 87% occurring once. These data are also associated with another study on human thymus T cells.

What was sequenced was thymocytes. The receptors derive from a boy younger than two with a congenital heart defect. Each CDR3 is given with its conserved first and last residue. D genes are given only for firm matches. Not all rows give a size; the values are once, few, many and, for expanded clones, a class.

>TRBJ2-1|TRBV28|.|.
CASSLLRVGEQFF
TGTGCCAGCAGCCTACTCAGGGTCGGTGAGCAGTTCTTC
>TRBJ1-5|TRBV15|TRBD1|.
CATSRSQGAGGLSNQPQHF
TGTGCCACCAGCAGATCTCAGGGGGCAGGAGGGCTAAGCAATCAGCCCCAGCATTTT
>TRBJ2-5|TRBV15|.|.
CATSRLTRRGETQYF
TGTGCCACCAGCAGATTGACTAGACGGGGGGAGACCCAGTACTTC
>TRBJ2-2|TRBV9|.|.
CASSVGGERGRPNTGELFF
TGTGCCAGCAGCGTTGGTGGGGAGAGAGGTCGACCGAACACCGGGGAGCTGTTTTTT
>TRBJ2-4|TRBV19|TRBD2|.
CASSIPETSGDKNIQYF
TGTGCCAGTAGTATCCCGGAAACTAGCGGAGATAAAAACATTCAGTACTTC
>TRBJ1-4|TRBV19|.|few
CASSTGATNEKLFF
TGTGCCAGTAGTACAGGGGCAACCAATGAAAAACTGTTTTTT
>TRBJ1-4|TRBV6-1|.|.
CASSATGIEKLFF
TGTGCCAGCAGTGCGACAGGTATTGAAAAACTGTTTTTT
>TRBJ2-1|TRBV18|.|.
CAGGTGSYNEQFF
TGTGCCGGCGGAACGGGGTCATACAATGAGCAGTTCTTC
>TRBJ2-3|TRBV5-8|TRBD1|.
CASSLAGQGEDTQYF
TGTGCCAGCAGCTTGGCCGGACAGGGTGAAGATACGCAGTATTTT
>TRBJ2-4|TRBV7-9|.|.
CASSLAQDSRSKNIQYF
TGTGCCAGCAGCTTAGCCCAGGACAGTCGGTCCAAAAACATTCAGTACTTC
>TRBJ1-2|TRBV7-8|.|.
CASSTAGRSNYGYTF
TGTGCCAGCAGCACAGCCGGGAGATCTAACTATGGCTACACCTTC
>TRBJ1-5|TRBV28|.|.
CASSYQGVINQPQHF
TGTGCCAGCAGTTATCAAGGGGTAATCAATCAGCCCCAGCATTTT
>TRBJ1-5|TRBV11-2|TRBD1|.
CASSLDRQGARGNQPQHF
TGTGCCAGCAGCTTAGATCGACAGGGGGCGCGGGGCAATCAGCCCCAGCATTTT
>TRBJ2-5|TRBV5-1|.|.
CASSLRTGETQYF
TGCGCCAGCAGCTTAAGGACTGGAGAGACCCAGTACTTC
>TRBJ2-1|TRBV6-6|TRBD1|.
CASSSPWDRDNEQFF
TGTGCCAGCAGTTCACCATGGGACAGAGACAATGAGCAGTTCTTC
>TRBJ1-5|TRBV15|.|.
CATSRDLRDGQPQHF
TGTGCCACCAGCAGAGATTTGCGGGACGGTCAGCCCCAGCATTTT
>TRBJ1-5|TRBV2|.|.
CASRDAEGSNQPQHF
TGTGCCAGCAGGGATGCGGAGGGGAGCAATCAGCCCCAGCATTTT
>TRBJ2-2|TRBV6-5|.|.
CASSYSRTAVGELFF
TGTGCCAGCAGTTACTCCCGGACAGCCGTCGGGGAGCTGTTTTTT
>TRBJ2-1|TRBV5-1|.|.
CASSRPWSPYNEQFF
TGCGCCAGCAGCCGCCCATGGAGCCCCTACAATGAGCAGTTCTTC
>TRBJ1-6|TRBV19|TRBD1|few
CASSILGQEGSGYNSPLHF
TGTGCCAGTAGTATATTGGGACAGGAGGGGAGCGGGTATAATTCACCCCTCCACTTT
>TRBJ1-1|TRBV19|TRBD1|.
CASSGGTGGHTEAFF
TGTGCCAGTAGTGGGGGGACAGGGGGACACACTGAAGCTTTCTTT
>TRBJ2-1|TRBV29-1|TRBD2|.
CSVRTRSNEQFF
TGCAGCGTTCGGACTAGGTCCAATGAGCAGTTCTTC
>TRBJ2-7|TRBV10-3|TRBD1|.
CAIGGQGLSYEQYF
TGTGCCATCGGTGGACAGGGCCTATCCTACGAGCAGTACTTC
>TRBJ2-1|TRBV27|.|.
CASSYGNSGRRGGEQFF
TGTGCCAGCAGTTATGGTAATAGCGGGCGGAGAGGGGGTGAGCAGTTCTTC
>TRBJ2-7|TRBV18|TRBD2|.
CASSPGSGSGIYEQYF
TGTGCCAGCTCGCCCGGTAGCGGGAGCGGTATATACGAGCAGTACTTC
>TRBJ1-4|TRBV15|.|.
CATKNRTGGRGLNEKLFF
TGTGCCACCAAAAACAGAACGGGGGGAAGGGGCCTTAATGAAAAACTGTTTTTT
>TRBJ2-1|TRBV27|.|.
CASSFRSFSYNEQFF
TGTGCCAGCAGTTTCCGGTCATTCTCCTACAATGAGCAGTTCTTC
>TRBJ1-6|TRBV10-3|.|.
CAISVSGEDSPLHF
TGTGCCATCAGTGTGTCGGGGGAGGATTCACCCCTCCACTTT
>TRBJ2-4|TRBV27|TRBD1|.
CASSPTQTGVAKNIQYF
TGTGCCAGCAGTCCGACTCAGACAGGGGTAGCCAAAAACATTCAGTACTTC
>TRBJ1-2|TRBV5-6|.|.
CASSPDQVTAYERYGYTF
TGTGCCAGCAGCCCAGATCAAGTTACAGCTTACGAACGATATGGCTACACCTTC
>TRBJ2-7|TRBV5-6|.|.
CASSLAQATRSYEQYF
TGTGCCAGCAGCTTGGCCCAGGCCACCAGATCCTACGAGCAGTACTTC
>TRBJ1-6|TRBV18|TRBD1|.
CASSPPLTGDNSPLHF
TGTGCCAGCTCACCCCCCCTGACAGGGGATAATTCACCCCTCCACTTT
>TRBJ1-2|TRBV19|TRBD1|.
CASSILRTGINPGLDGYTF
TGTGCCAGTAGTATCCTCCGGACAGGGATAAACCCCGGTCTCGATGGCTACACCTTC
>TRBJ2-4|TRBV6-1|TRBD2|few
CASSTTSGSNIQYF
TGTGCCAGCAGCACGACTAGCGGGAGCAACATTCAGTACTTC
>TRBJ1-2|TRBV29-1|.|.
CSVEGLDEANYGYTF
TGCAGCGTTGAGGGTCTGGATGAGGCTAACTATGGCTACACCTTC
>TRBJ1-5|TRBV12-5|.|.
CASGTIGQRPQHF
TGTGCTAGTGGAACCATTGGTCAGCGGCCCCAGCATTTT
>TRBJ1-3|TRBV19|TRBD1|once
CASSTHGAPGQGRSGNTIYF
TGTGCCAGTAGTACCCATGGGGCGCCGGGACAGGGTCGCTCTGGAAACACCATATATTTT
>TRBJ1-6|TRBV6-1|.|.
CASSDPGRRRTNSPLHF
TGTGCCAGCAGTGATCCAGGGCGGCGTCGGACTAATTCACCCCTCCACTTT
>TRBJ2-2|TRBV28|.|few
CASNRVDTGELFF
TGTGCCAGCAACAGGGTGGACACCGGGGAGCTGTTTTTT
>TRBJ2-7|TRBV2|.|.
CASRIQGYEQYF
TGTGCCAGCAGGATACAGGGCTACGAGCAGTACTTC
>TRBJ2-7|TRBV28|.|.
CASKRRGRESYEQYF
TGTGCCAGCAAACGGAGGGGCAGGGAGTCCTACGAGCAGTACTTC
>TRBJ2-4|TRBV15|TRBD2|.
CATSRDPLGTSGSVAKNIQYF
TGTGCCACCAGCAGAGACCCCCTAGGGACTAGCGGGAGCGTAGCCAAAAACATTCAGTACTTC
>TRBJ1-2|TRBV5-4|.|.
CASSLFFGANYGYTF
.
>TRBJ2-1|TRBV7-8|TRBD2|once
CASSSRTSGSSDEQFF
TGTGCCAGCAGCTCGCGGACTAGCGGGAGTAGTGATGAGCAGTTCTTC
>TRBJ1-6|TRBV27|TRBD1|.
CASSHRGPGYNSPLHF
TGTGCCAGCAGTCACAGGGGGCCAGGGTATAATTCACCCCTCCACTTT
>TRBJ2-7|TRBV2|.|.
CASISFQSYEQYF
TGTGCCAGCATCTCCTTTCAGTCCTACGAGCAGTACTTC
>TRBJ2-7|TRBV28|.|.
CASRVGGNSYEQYF
TGTGCCAGCAGGGTCGGAGGTAACTCCTACGAGCAGTACTTC
>TRBJ1-4|TRBV19|.|few
CASIPRSGGEKLFF
TGTGCCAGTATTCCCCGGTCCGGGGGTGAAAAACTGTTTTTT
>TRBJ2-1|TRBV10-3|.|.
CAISEPFGNEQFF
TGTGCCATCAGTGAGCCCTTCGGCAATGAGCAGTTCTTC
>TRBJ1-6|TRBV2|TRBD1|.
CASSVDRDSSPLHF
TGTGCCAGCAGTGTCGACAGGGACTCTTCACCCCTCCACTTT
>TRBJ2-7|TRBV27|TRBD1|.
CASSLSQGQGVYEQYF
TGTGCCAGCAGTTTATCGCAGGGACAGGGGGTCTACGAGCAGTACTTC
>TRBJ2-7|TRBV12-5|.|.
CASGPDTYEQYF
TGTGCTAGTGGCCCGGACACCTACGAGCAGTACTTC
>TRBJ1-3|TRBV19|.|.
CASSSVTEDTGNTIYF
TGTGCCAGTAGTAGCGTAACTGAGGACACTGGAAACACCATATATTTT